The 18 T cell receptor beta chains given below trace back to one sample, sequenced in a study of T cell changes during pregnancy in multiple sclerosis. Assay: immunoSEQ multiplex PCR; the TCRdb copy retains only in-frame clones and omits some. The repertoire holds about 120,000 clones, with about 94% as singletons. Source: peripheral blood, taken in the third trimester of pregnancy. These TCRs come from a female donor with multiple sclerosis, enrolled in a pregnancy study.

V and J are TRBV5-6 and TRBJ2-7; the D gene is possibly TRBD1 (5 bases). Germline V gene data show CDR1 as SGHDT and CDR2 as YYEEEE. Deletions cut 3 bases from V and 3 bases from J, with 7 bases between. The CDR3 runs 12 residues. The CDR3 spells CASSWGIYEQYF. The DNA of the CDR3 is TGTGCCAGCAGCTGGGGCATCTACGAGCAGTACTTC. The full variable domain, in which reference TRBV5-6 and TRBJ2-7 provide the parts outside the CDR3, is DAGVTQSPTHLIKTRGQQVTLRCSPKSGHDTVSWYQQALGQGPQFIFQYYEEEERQRGNFPDRFSGHQFPNYSSELNVNALLLGDSALYLCASSWGIYEQYFGPGTRLTVT.

The rearrangement joins TRBV6-8 to TRBJ2-1, with 8 nucleotides matching TRBD1. Per germline, CDR1 MNHGY and CDR2 SAAAGT. V lost 4 bases, J lost 9 bases, and 14 bases stayed unmatched. The CDR3 totals 16 residues. The CDR3, as DNA: TGTGCCAGCAGTTGGCTACAGGGGGTGCCGCCTGGTGAGCAGTTCTTC. Its protein is CASSWLQGVPPGEQFF.

The chain couples TRBV5-1 to TRBJ2-7; 9 nucleotides align to TRBD2. The CDR3 runs to 18 residues. CDR1 and CDR2 (germline): SGHRS, YFSETQ. Trimming cost V 0 bases and J 2 bases; bases outside gene matches: 12. Here the CDR3 DNA reads TGCGCCAGCAGCTTGGAGCGGCTAGCGGGAAGGGGAGCCTACGAGCAGTACTTC. It specifies CASSLERLAGRGAYEQYF.

The gene calls are TRBV10-3 and TRBJ2-1; the D gene is possibly TRBD2 (7 bases). The CDR3 has 15 residues. V lost 6 bases and J 7 bases, leaving 19 bases between the germline ends. Germline lookup yields CDR1 ENHRY and CDR2 SYGVKD. The CDR3 nucleotides are TGTGCCATCAGCGAGGGCGGGGGCGCGAGAAATGAGCAGTTCTTC. Its translation is CAISEGGGARNEQFF.

This clone has just a few counts. The chain recombines TRBV7-5 with TRBJ1-4. TRBV7-5 is tagged as a pseudogene. The CDR3 runs to 16 residues. This CDR3 reads CVRSTPGGPKREKLFF. CDR3 DNA: TGTGTCAGAAGCACCCCCGGGGGGCCAAAAAGGGAAAAACTGTTTTTT.

This clone came up once. This chain joins TRBV6-5 and TRBJ1-3, with D unresolved. The CDR3 spans 15 residues. Between the trimmed V and J ends, which lost 6 bases and 0 bases, there was a span of 12 bases. Germline values: CDR1 MNHEY, CDR2 SVGAGI. The CDR3 reads CASSGTASSGNTIYF. CDR3 nucleotide sequence: TGTGCCAGCAGCGGAACAGCAAGCTCTGGAAACACCATATATTTT.

V is TRBV15 and J is TRBJ1-3; no definite D call. CDR3 length: 16 residues. V gave up 0 bases and J gave up 0 bases, with 9 bases separating them. Germline assignment: CDR1 LNHNV and CDR2 YYDKDF (reference sequence). CDR3 in amino acids: CATSREAGRSGNTIYF. The DNA of the CDR3 is TGTGCCACCAGCAGAGAAGCGGGCCGCTCTGGAAACACCATATATTTT.

This chain links TRBV6-1 with TRBJ2-5, with 10 nucleotides matching TRBD1. Germline CDR1 is MNHNS and CDR2 is SASEGT. The ends lost 8 bases at V and 4 bases at J; junction bases unmatched: 10. CDR3 length: 15 amino acids. For the CDR3, the DNA is TGTGCCAGCGACCCAAGACAGGGGGCGGCAGAGACCCAGTACTTC. This codes for CASDPRQGAAETQYF.

The J gene is TRBJ1-6, the V gene TRBV11-2; D remains ambiguous. The germline gives CDR1 SGHAT, CDR2 FQNNGV. The length of the CDR3 is 16 residues. The V gene lost 5 bases and the J gene lost 0 bases, with 11 bases spanning the gap. The CDR3 loop reads CASSPEGSSYNSPLHF. CDR3 in DNA: TGTGCCAGCAGCCCAGAGGGTAGCTCCTATAATTCACCCCTCCACTTT.

The chain uses TRBV28 and TRBJ1-3; possibly TRBD1 for D (5 bases). Germline V gene sequence: CDR1 MDHEN, CDR2 SYDVKM. This CDR3 is built from 16 residues. V was cut by 4 bases and J by 2 bases, with 15 bases left in between. As DNA, the CDR3 is TGTGCCAGCAGTTATGGGGCCGAACCGACTGGAAACACCATATATTTT. Translation gives CASSYGAEPTGNTIYF.

The V gene is TRBV30, the J gene TRBJ2-7; tentative D call: TRBD1 (5 bases). The ends were cut back, 5 bases at V and 3 bases at J, with 8 bases in the middle. The germline V gene encodes CDR1 GTSNPN and CDR2 SVGIG (reference sequence). The CDR3 consists of 11 residues. In DNA, the CDR3 is TGTGCCTGGTATAGGGGCTACGAGCAGTACTTC. Translating it yields CAWYRGYEQYF. The variable domain in full, with the rest retrieved from reference TRBV30 and TRBJ2-7, is SQTIHQWPATLVQPVGSPLSLECTVEGTSNPNLYWYRQAAGRGLQLLFYSVGIGQISSEVPQNLSASRPQDRQFILSSKKLLLSDSGFYLCAWYRGYEQYFGPGTRLTVT.

The V and J genes are TRBV30 and TRBJ1-2; D not certain. The CDR3 is made up of 12 amino acids. V was pared by 4 bases and J by 1 base, with 7 bases between. Germline assignment: CDR1 GTSNPN and CDR2 SVGIG (reference sequence). CDR3 in DNA: TGTGCCTGGAAGCGGGGTAACTATGGCTACACCTTC. It yields the protein CAWKRGNYGYTF.

V and J are TRBV19 and TRBJ2-1; TRBD1 is a possible D gene (6 bases). This CDR3 is built from 13 residues. The ends were cut back, 5 bases at V and 6 bases at J, with 11 bases in the middle. Germline V gene sequence: CDR1 LNHDA, CDR2 SQIVND (reference sequence). For the CDR3, the DNA is TGTGCCAGTAGTCTCCAGGGGACCAATGAGCAGTTCTTC. Translation gives CASSLQGTNEQFF.

The chain couples TRBV28 to TRBJ1-2; weak D call: TRBD1 (6 bases). Germline CDR1 reads MDHEN; CDR2 reads SYDVKM. This CDR3 is 14 amino acids long. Trimming pared 5 bases from V and 5 bases from J, leaving 15 bases between. CDR3 nucleotides: TGTGCCAGCAGTCCCCAGACAGGCACGTATGGCTACACCTTC. The encoded protein is CASSPQTGTYGYTF.

This clone appeared once. The chain recombines TRBV10-3 with TRBJ2-2; tentatively, D is TRBD2 (5 bases). Germline V lookup: CDR1 ENHRY, CDR2 SYGVKD. The CDR3 sequence is 13 residues long. The V and J ends lost 5 bases and 5 bases respectively, with 9 bases between them. DNA for the CDR3: TGTGCCATCAGTATGACTATAACCGGGGAGCTGTTTTTT. As protein: CAISMTITGELFF.

This chain uses TRBV7-9 with TRBJ2-3; 10 bases map to TRBD2. Germline assignment: CDR1 SEHNR and CDR2 FQNEAQ (reference sequence). The V and J ends lost 7 bases and 0 bases, in that order; junction bases with no gene match: 13. The CDR3 has 18 amino acids. The CDR3 DNA sequence: TGTGCCAGCAAGACAGGGGAGTTAGCGGGGGGTAGCACAGATACGCAGTATTTT. Translation gives CASKTGELAGGSTDTQYF.

In nucleotides, the CDR3 is TGTGCCAGCAGCTTAACGTTGGGGGGTCGGTTCACCGGGGAGCTGTTTTTT. As protein: CASSLTLGGRFTGELFF. This chain uses TRBV7-3 with TRBJ2-2, with D possibly being TRBD2 (6 bases). The V gene lost 0 bases and the J gene lost 4 bases, with 15 bases spanning the gap. The CDR3 sequence is 17 residues long. Germline-derived CDR1 and CDR2 are SGHTA and FQGTGA. The variable domain in full, with the rest retrieved from reference TRBV7-3 and TRBJ2-2, is GAGVSQTPSNKVTEKGKYVELRCDPISGHTALYWYRQSLGQGPEFLIYFQGTGAADDSGLPNDRFFAVRPEGSVSTLKIQRTERGDSAVYLCASSLTLGGRFTGELFFGEGSRLTVL.

The V call is TRBV7-9, the J call TRBJ1-2, with 10 positions matching TRBD1. CDR3 size: 13 residues. The V segment lost 3 bases and the J segment 6 bases; nucleotides outside the gene matches: 1. CDR1 SEHNR and CDR2 FQNEAQ come from the germline V gene (reference sequence). The CDR3 nucleotides are TGTGCCAGCAGCTTTGGGACAGGGGATGGCTACACCTTC. Protein sequence: CASSFGTGDGYTF.